A selection of T cell receptor beta chains follows, all from one sample in a study of T cells in Graves' hyperthyroidism and ophthalmopathy. TCRdb reprocessed the multiplex PCR reads with MiXCR, giving one entry per CDR3 protein. In the table there are around 620,000 distinct CDR3 sequences, about 43% of which are singletons. Source material: peripheral blood or thyroid tissue (not recorded which). The receptors come from an adult woman with Graves' disease, either hyperthyroidism or ophthalmopathy (not recorded which). CDR3s include the opening cysteine and the closing phenylalanine or tryptophan. D genes are given only for firm matches. The size of a clone is reported for some rows only, either as once, few or many, or as a class for expanded clones.

d_call	v_call	j_call	clone_size	cdr3_aa	cdr3_nt
.	TRBV7-8	TRBJ2-7	many	CASSLGRSSPRSEQYF	TGTGCCAGCAGCTTAGGGCGTTCTAGCCCTCGATCCGAGCAGTACTTC
TRBD1	TRBV29-1	TRBJ1-1	once	CSVTCPQGAAMNTEAFF	TGCAGCGTTACTTGTCCGCAGGGGGCCGCAATGAACACTGAAGCTTTCTTT
TRBD2	TRBV9	TRBJ2-1	.	CASSVLAGVGNEQFF	TGTGCCAGCAGCGTGTTAGCGGGAGTAGGCAATGAGCAGTTCTTC
.	TRBV14	TRBJ2-7	many	CASSPNDRFSYSYEQYF	TGTGCCAGCAGCCCAAACGACAGGTTTTCTTACTCCTACGAGCAGTACTTC
.	TRBV7-9	TRBJ1-3	many	CASSLAGNSGNTIYF	TGTGCCAGCAGCTTAGCGGGCAACTCTGGAAACACCATATATTTT
.	TRBV2	TRBJ2-7	once	CASSETFSLYEQYF	TGTGCCAGCAGTGAAACGTTTTCTTTGTACGAGCAGTACTTC
TRBD1	TRBV10-3	TRBJ2-7	.	CAIGETGTYEQYF	TGTGCCATCGGTGAGACAGGGACCTACGAGCAGTACTTC
TRBD2	TRBV10-3	TRBJ2-1	once	CAISESGGDYYNEQFF	TGTGCCATCAGTGAGTCTGGCGGGGACTACTACAATGAGCAGTTCTTC
.	TRBV11-2	TRBJ2-1	.	CASSFPRNEQFF	TGTGCCAGCAGCTTCCCAAGGAATGAGCAGTTCTTC
TRBD1	TRBV5-1	TRBJ1-5	many	CASSPPRQGFHQPQHF	TGCGCCAGCAGCCCCCCAAGACAGGGGTTCCATCAGCCCCAGCATTTT
.	TRBV20-1	TRBJ2-6	.	CSALPGVDGANVLTF	TGCAGTGCTCTTCCGGGAGTAGATGGGGCCAACGTCCTGACTTTC
.	TRBV5-1	TRBJ1-1	once	CASRRAQGVNTEAFF	TGCGCCAGCAGAAGGGCCCAGGGAGTGAACACTGAAGCTTTCTTT
TRBD1	TRBV6-2/TRBV6-3	TRBJ2-3	.	CASSTGGFADTQYF	TGTGCCAGCAGTACAGGGGGTTTCGCAGATACGCAGTATTTT
.	TRBV24-1	TRBJ2-2	many	CATQSRAEAGELFF	TGTGCCACCCAGAGCAGGGCGGAGGCCGGGGAGCTGTTTTTT
.	TRBV28	TRBJ1-5	many	CASRQPPLQPQHF	TGTGCCAGCAGACAACCACCCCTTCAGCCCCAGCATTTT
.	TRBV19	TRBJ1-5	many	CASSTYRAQYQPQHF	TGTGCCAGTAGTACATACAGGGCTCAGTATCAGCCCCAGCATTTT
.	TRBV7-8	TRBJ2-7	many	CASSRVDRWPFNEQYF	TGTGCCAGCAGCCGCGTGGATCGGTGGCCGTTCAACGAGCAGTACTTC
.	TRBV7-9	TRBJ1-4	many	CATGRTRGEKLFF	TGTGCCACTGGAAGGACGAGAGGTGAAAAACTGTTTTTT
TRBD1	TRBV10-3	TRBJ1-4	.	CAISEDRGHEKLFF	TGTGCCATCAGTGAGGACAGGGGGCATGAAAAACTGTTTTTT
.	TRBV7-9	TRBJ2-6	.	CAAPPDGANVLTF	TGTGCCGCCCCCCCTGATGGGGCCAACGTCCTGACTTTC
.	TRBV19	TRBJ2-1	.	CASSLDFNNEQFF	TGTGCCAGCAGTCTAGACTTCAACAATGAGCAGTTCTTC
TRBD1	TRBV12-3/TRBV12-4	TRBJ2-7	many	CASSFRAGGTGEQYF	TGTGCCAGCAGTTTTCGGGCAGGGGGAACGGGGGAGCAGTACTTC
.	TRBV7-3	TRBJ2-2	.	CASSLTALVNTGELFF	TGTGCCAGCAGCTTAACGGCCCTAGTGAACACCGGGGAGCTGTTTTTT
.	TRBV6-1	TRBJ1-3	many	CASTEFGNTIYF	TGTGCCAGCACGGAATTTGGAAACACCATATATTTT
.	TRBV24-1	TRBJ2-5	.	CATSDLGTAKQETQYF	TGTGCCACCAGTGATTTGGGGACGGCCAAACAAGAGACCCAGTACTTC
.	TRBV10-1	TRBJ2-6	many	CASSSQGSGANVLTF	TGCGCCAGCTCTTCACAGGGATCTGGGGCCAACGTCCTGACTTTC
.	TRBV29-1	TRBJ1-2	many	CSVEGQQHGYTF	TGCAGCGTCGAAGGACAGCAACATGGCTACACCTTC
.	TRBV6-5	TRBJ2-7	many	CASSRNRKQYF	TGTGCCAGCAGCCGGAATAGAAAGCAGTACTTC
TRBD1	TRBV15	TRBJ1-1	.	CATSRDRVVPEAFF	TGTGCCACCAGCCGGGACAGGGTGGTCCCTGAAGCTTTCTTT
.	TRBV6-4	TRBJ1-1	.	CASSEGGMAEAFF	TGTGCCAGCAGTGAGGGGGGTATGGCTGAAGCTTTCTTT
.	TRBV20-1	TRBJ1-4	.	CSASGGNEKLFF	TGCAGTGCTAGTGGGGGGAATGAAAAACTGTTTTTT